The clone carrying this T cell receptor beta chain is a singleton in its sample. Its antigen is undetermined. V gave up 3 bases and J gave up 7 bases, with 2 bases separating them. Germline V lookup: CDR1 SGHAT, CDR2 FQNNGV. This CDR3 has 10 amino acids. The data were taken from a study of immune evolution from preneoplasia to lung adenocarcinoma. Study findings and constraints: Clonality was highest in normal lung, lower in later-stage lesions apparently.

The data were produced by immunoSEQ multiplex PCR, yet TCRdb's version contains in-frame clones alone and is incomplete. This sample yields 5,000 to 6,500 clones, of which roughly 85% are seen a single time; 3.5% to 4% belongs to the top ten. Sequencing was carried out using FFPE adjacent normal lung tissue. This clonotype originated in a person aged 65-85 years with lung adenocarcinoma. The rearrangement joins TRBV11-2 to TRBJ2-3; unclear D gene. CDR3 nucleotides: TGTGCCAGCAGCTTTCATACGCAGTATTTT. Residues: CASSFHTQYF.